One sample yielded the 30 T cell receptor beta chains listed below, sequenced in a study of shared T cell receptors in the human thymus. The protocol was immunoSEQ multiplex PCR, while the TCRdb copy is restricted to in-frame clones and leaves out a portion. The table has approximately 730,000 clones, 75% to 90% seen once. The data were also submitted as part of a second study, on human thymus T cells.

Sequenced: thymocytes. Every receptor here comes from a girl under three years old with a congenital heart defect.

The V call is TRBV28, the J call TRBJ1-1; 7 bases are shared with TRBD1. CDR1 and CDR2 from the germline V gene are MDHEN and SYDVKM. The CDR3 has 17 amino acids. V dropped 7 bases and J dropped 0; count of bases not matched to a gene: 14. The CDR3 bases are TGTGCCAGCAAACCCTCCGGGACAGAAATAGTGAACACTGAAGCTTTCTTT. This codes for CASKPSGTEIVNTEAFF.

The chain links TRBV15 to TRBJ2-5; 13 bases map to TRBD2. From germline, CDR1 is LNHNV and CDR2 YYDKDF (reference sequence). V lost 5 bases to trimming and J lost 4 bases; unmatched junction nucleotides: 16. This CDR3 is built from 19 residues. CDR3 sequence (DNA): TGTGCCACCAGCGGAAGCCTGGGACTAGCGGGAATACCATCAGAGACCCAGTACTTC. Translating it yields CATSGSLGLAGIPSETQYF.

Here the CDR3 DNA reads TGTGCCAGCAGCTTAGCGTCCGAGGGTTGGGGTTACGAGCAGTACTTC. Translated: CASSLASEGWGYEQYF. J is TRBJ2-7 and V is TRBV7-6; TRBD2 is a possible D gene (5 bases). The CDR3 sequence is 16 residues long. Deletions cut 0 bases from V and 4 bases from J, with 16 bases between. Germline CDR1 is SGHVS and CDR2 is FNYEAQ.

V gene TRBV7-2 combines with J gene TRBJ1-2; possible D gene TRBD1, 5 bases. CDR1 and CDR2 (germline): SGHTA, FQGNSA. Trimming removed 6 bases from V and 1 base from J, with 12 bases in between. This CDR3 is built from 14 residues. CDR3 sequence reads: CASSFREINYGYTF. The DNA for the CDR3 is TGTGCCAGCAGTTTCAGGGAAATTAACTATGGCTACACCTTC.

The V and J genes are TRBV18 and TRBJ1-2; tentatively, D is TRBD1 (5 bases). This CDR3 comprises 14 residues. CDR1 and CDR2 from the germline V gene are KGHSH and LQKENI. With 2 bases removed from V and 3 bases from J, the gap between germline ends came to 10 bases. The CDR3 reads CASSPGEGYYGYTF. CDR3 bases: TGTGCCAGCTCACCAGGGGAGGGGTACTATGGCTACACCTTC.

This clone has just one count. V and J are TRBV6-1 and TRBJ1-6; D is unclear. The CDR3 has 16 residues. Per germline, CDR1 MNHNS and CDR2 SASEGT. Trimming left V 4 bases short and J 5 bases short, with 15 bases between. Here the CDR3 reads CASSGSHQLNNSPLHF. The CDR3 nucleotides are TGTGCCAGCAGTGGGAGTCACCAACTAAATAATTCACCCCTCCACTTT.

The chain is built from TRBV6-1 and TRBJ1-1; 9 nucleotides align to TRBD1. The germline V gene has CDR1 MNHNS and CDR2 SASEGT. The CDR3 extends over 14 amino acids. Germline trimming cut 8 bases from V and 4 bases from J; bases unmatched to any gene: 8. The CDR3 DNA sequence: TGTGCCAGCCCGCAACAGGGGGCAGGCACTGAAGCTTTCTTT. It translates to CASPQQGAGTEAFF.

The chain has TRBV5-6 and TRBJ2-7; maybe TRBD1 (5 bases). Germline V lookup: CDR1 SGHDT, CDR2 YYEEEE. The CDR3 has 14 amino acids. V shed 1 base and J shed 4 bases, with 12 bases lying between them. The CDR3 DNA follows: TGTGCCAGCAGCTTGACAGGAAACCATTACGAGCAGTACTTC. Its protein is CASSLTGNHYEQYF.

The chain has TRBV5-1 and TRBJ1-2, with D tentatively TRBD1 (6 bases). The V end was cut by 4 bases, the J end by 4 bases, with 14 bases between. In germline, CDR1 is SGHRS, CDR2 YFSETQ. This CDR3 comprises 14 residues. The CDR3 region is CASSANRDPYGYTF. Written as DNA, the CDR3 is TGCGCCAGCAGCGCAAACAGGGACCCCTATGGCTACACCTTC.

CDR3 in DNA: TGTGCCAGCATGATTGGGGACAACTACTGCACCGGGGAGCTGTTTTTT. Its translation: CASMIGDNYCTGELFF. This rearrangement joins TRBV2 to TRBJ2-2, with D possibly matching TRBD1 (6 bases). The germline V gene has CDR1 SNHLY and CDR2 FYNNEI. V lost 7 bases, J lost 4 bases, and 19 bases lay in between. The CDR3 is made up of 16 amino acids. Looking up the rest from reference TRBV2 and TRBJ2-2 gives the full variable domain: EPEVTQTPSHQVTQMGQEVILRCVPISNHLYFYWYRQILGQKVEFLVSFYNNEISEKSEIFDDQFSVERPDGSNFTLKIRSTKLEDSAMYFCASMIGDNYCTGELFFGEGSRLTVL.

This chain connects TRBV6-1 to TRBJ1-1; D gene ambiguous. V was pared by 3 bases and J by 6 bases, with 14 bases between. The CDR3 consists of 14 residues. Germline loops: CDR1 MNHNS, CDR2 SASEGT. The CDR3 nucleotides are TGTGCCAGCAGTGATGGCGGCGTTAACCCTGAAGCTTTCTTT. Its protein is CASSDGGVNPEAFF.

This clone came up once. This chain links TRBV6-5 with TRBJ2-7; TRBD2 is a possible D gene (6 bases). V was pared by 2 bases and J by 6 bases, with 17 bases between. The germline CDR1 and CDR2 sequences are MNHEY and SVGAGI. The CDR3 sequence is 15 residues long. This chain's CDR3 is CASSYILGSGGEQYF. The CDR3 nucleotides are TGTGCCAGCAGTTACATATTGGGATCCGGGGGCGAGCAGTACTTC.

The gene calls are TRBV7-7 and TRBJ1-1; no clear D. Germline V gene sequence: CDR1 SSHAT, CDR2 FNYEAQ (reference sequence). The CDR3 loop spans 14 amino acids. CDR3 nucleotides: TGTGCTAGCTCCGCGACCCTCGAGGACACTGAAGCTTTCTTT. Translated, it gives CASSATLEDTEAFF.

The chain is built from TRBV6-5 and TRBJ2-3, with D uncertain. V was pared by 4 bases and J by 5 bases, with 4 bases between. CDR3 length: 11 residues. CDR1 and CDR2 from the germline V gene are MNHEY and SVGAGI. Written as DNA, the CDR3 is TGTGCCAGCAGTTGCGTAGATACGCAGTATTTT. Translating it yields CASSCVDTQYF.

This chain joins TRBV28 and TRBJ1-2; D might be TRBD1 (6 bases). V shed 4 bases and J shed 4 bases, with 10 bases lying between them. Looked up from germline, CDR1 is MDHEN and CDR2 is SYDVKM. The CDR3 sequence is 13 residues long. The CDR3 loop reads CASSSKGGYGYTF. CDR3 coding DNA: TGTGCCAGCAGTTCTAAAGGGGGCTATGGCTACACCTTC.

The chain recombines TRBV5-4 with TRBJ1-2; 7 bases map to TRBD1. The germline CDR1 and CDR2 sequences are SGHNT and YYREEE (reference sequence). There are 14 residues in the CDR3. J lost 5 bases, V lost 4 bases, and 8 bases had no gene match. In DNA, the CDR3 is TGTGCCAGCAGCCCTCCTGACAGGGCGTATGGCTACACCTTC. This encodes CASSPPDRAYGYTF. Drawing the rest from reference TRBV5-4 and TRBJ1-2, the complete variable domain is ETGVTQSPTHLIKTRGQQVTLRCSSQSGHNTVSWYQQALGQGPQFIFQYYREEENGRGNFPPRFSGLQFPNYSSELNVNALELDDSALYLCASSPPDRAYGYTFGSGTRLTVV.

The chain is built from TRBV9 and TRBJ1-2, with D maybe TRBD1 (5 bases). The ends were cut back, 0 bases at V and 4 bases at J, with 16 bases in the middle. Germline CDR1 is SGDLS and CDR2 is YYNGEE. This CDR3 is 16 amino acids long. CDR3 nucleotides: TGTGCCAGCAGCGTAGGAAGTCCGGGACTTGGCTATGGCTACACCTTC. Translated, it gives CASSVGSPGLGYGYTF.

This chain uses TRBV7-9 with TRBJ1-2, with 8 bases fitting TRBD1. CDR1 and CDR2 from the germline V gene are SEHNR and FQNEAQ (reference sequence). This CDR3 has 14 residues. J lost 4 bases, V lost 5 bases, and 6 bases had no gene match. CDR3 residues: CASSRDRLGYGYTF. For the CDR3, the DNA is TGTGCCAGCAGCCGGGACAGGTTGGGCTATGGCTACACCTTC.

This clone was observed once. The V call is TRBV13, the J call TRBJ1-4, with a possible D match to TRBD1 (5 bases). The CDR3 runs 18 residues. Trimming pared 3 bases from V and 5 bases from J, leaving 22 bases between. Germline lookup yields CDR1 PRHDT and CDR2 FYEKMQ (reference sequence). The CDR3, as DNA: TGTGCCAGCAGCTTGCGAGAAAGGGGTACTGCCCCGAATGAAAAACTGTTTTTT. It codes for CASSLRERGTAPNEKLFF.

The chain joins TRBV7-2 to TRBJ2-7; D ambiguous. CDR3 length: 13 amino acids. V dropped 2 bases and J dropped 3 bases, with 8 bases sitting between them. CDR1 SGHTA and CDR2 FQGNSA come from the germline V gene. CDR3 region: CASSLRRFYEQYF. The CDR3 DNA follows: TGTGCCAGCAGCTTACGGCGGTTCTACGAGCAGTACTTC.

The gene calls are TRBV9 and TRBJ1-5, with D perhaps matching TRBD1 (5 bases). Trimming shortened V by 2 bases and J by 2 bases, and 11 bases separated the two germline ends. This CDR3 contains 15 residues. Germline assignment: CDR1 SGDLS and CDR2 YYNGEE. DNA of the CDR3: TGTGCCAGCAGCGTCGGACCGGGGGGCAATCAGCCCCAGCATTTT. This gives the protein CASSVGPGGNQPQHF. Based on the CDR3 plus reference TRBV9 and TRBJ1-5, the full variable domain is DSGVTQTPKHLITATGQRVTLRCSPRSGDLSVYWYQQSLDQGLQFLIQYYNGEERAKGNILERFSAQQFPDLHSELNLSSLELGDSALYFCASSVGPGGNQPQHFGDGTRLSIL.

This rearrangement joins TRBV27 to TRBJ1-5, with D possibly matching TRBD1 (6 bases). This CDR3 region has 15 residues. Trimming took 5 bases from V and 0 from J, leaving 11 bases between them. In germline, CDR1 is MNHEY, CDR2 SMNVEV (reference sequence). The DNA of the CDR3 is TGTGCCAGCAGTCGCGGACAGAATAGCAATCAGCCCCAGCATTTT. The encoded protein is CASSRGQNSNQPQHF.

V gene TRBV6-1 combines with J gene TRBJ1-1, with no clear D. Trimming shortened V by 10 bases and J by 8 bases, and 17 bases separated the two germline ends. Germline assignment: CDR1 MNHNS and CDR2 SASEGT. CDR3 size: 12 residues. The CDR3 protein is CATRAPSVEAFF. The CDR3, as DNA: TGTGCCACCCGAGCGCCCTCAGTCGAAGCTTTCTTT.

V is TRBV6-6 and J is TRBJ2-3, with D unresolved. There are 14 residues in the CDR3. The germline V gene has CDR1 MNHNY and CDR2 SVGAGI (reference sequence). V lost 0 bases and J lost 0, with 4 bases in between. Written as DNA, the CDR3 is TGTGCCAGCAGTTACTCCCTAAGCACAGATACGCAGTATTTT. Translation gives CASSYSLSTDTQYF.

The CDR3 loop is CASSWYPREQYF. CDR3 bases: TGTGCCAGCTCCTGGTATCCTAGGGAGCAGTACTTC. V and J are TRBV28 and TRBJ2-7; D not resolved. The CDR3 has 12 amino acids. The ends were cut back, 8 bases at V and 7 bases at J, with 15 bases in the middle. Germline V lookup: CDR1 MDHEN, CDR2 SYDVKM.

The chain joins TRBV19 to TRBJ2-7; tentatively, D is TRBD1 (6 bases). V was shortened by 4 bases and J by 6 bases, with 10 bases between the two germline ends. From germline, CDR1 is LNHDA and CDR2 SQIVND (reference sequence). The CDR3 totals 12 residues. CDR3: CASSTDRREQYF. CDR3 nucleotide sequence: TGTGCCAGTAGTACAGACAGGCGCGAGCAGTACTTC.

V usage is TRBV6-1 and J usage is TRBJ1-2; 12 bases are shared with TRBD1. The germline V gene has CDR1 MNHNS and CDR2 SASEGT. Trimming removed 4 bases from V and 8 bases from J; junction bases left unmatched: 11. The CDR3 has 16 residues. CDR3 coding DNA: TGTGCCAGCAGTGGACATCCGGGACAGGGGGCTCGAGGCTACACCTTC. Translating it yields CASSGHPGQGARGYTF.

The V and J genes are TRBV28 and TRBJ1-2; the D is unclear. V lost 2 bases and J lost 3, with 7 bases in between. Per the germline V gene, CDR1 is MDHEN and CDR2 is SYDVKM. The CDR3 is made up of 13 amino acids. CDR3 DNA sequence: TGTGCCAGCAGTTTACGGGGAGACTATGGCTACACCTTC. It yields the protein CASSLRGDYGYTF.

V usage is TRBV14 and J usage is TRBJ2-2; D possibly corresponds to TRBD2 (5 bases). With 5 bases removed from V and 1 base from J, the gap between germline ends came to 14 bases. This CDR3 comprises 16 residues. Germline CDR1 is SGHDN and CDR2 is FVKESK. The DNA for the CDR3 is TGTGCCAGCAGCACCACCCCGGGATGGAACACCGGGGAGCTGTTTTTT. Residues: CASSTTPGWNTGELFF.

The chain uses TRBV11-2 and TRBJ1-1; no clear D. V dropped 0 bases and J dropped 2 bases, with 10 bases sitting between them. The germline V gene encodes CDR1 SGHAT and CDR2 FQNNGV. The length of the CDR3 is 15 residues. The DNA for the CDR3 is TGTGCCAGCAGCTTAGAGGGCAGAATAAACACTGAAGCTTTCTTT. Translating it yields CASSLEGRINTEAFF.